These 25 T cell receptor beta chains came from one sample sequenced in a study of Graves' ophthalmopathy and Graves' hyperthyroidism. Amplifying from RNA transcripts, the study obtained TCR beta CDR3 regions. An initial RT-PCR round employing HTBI primers preceded a second-round multiplex PCR. Each CDR3 protein is one row after TCRdb ran MiXCR on the multiplex PCR reads. The sample lists some 370,000 distinct CDR3 sequences, roughly a sixth occurring once. Sequencing input: peripheral blood. Receptor source: an adult woman with stable Graves' hyperthyroidism.

In its sample, this clonotype was seen a few times. The chain has TRBV4-1 and TRBJ2-5; TRBD2 matches 10 bases. V lost 2 bases to trimming and J lost 4 bases; unmatched junction nucleotides: 7. The V gene's germline CDR1 is MGHRA and CDR2 YSYEKL. This CDR3 is 16 amino acids long. CDR3 in amino acids: CASSQPASGSRETQYF. CDR3 nucleotides: TGCGCCAGCAGCCAACCCGCTAGCGGGAGTAGAGAGACCCAGTACTTC.

This clonotype has ten or more counts. The chain recombines TRBV24-1 with TRBJ2-4, with 9 bases that match TRBD1. The V gene end was trimmed by 10 bases and the J gene end by 4 bases; junction bases not matched to a gene: 10. Per germline, CDR1 KGHDR and CDR2 SFDVKD. This CDR3 contains 15 residues. CDR3 sequence reads: CATDRGRSKKNIQYF. CDR3 DNA sequence: TGTGCCACGGACAGGGGCCGCAGTAAAAAAAACATTCAGTACTTC.

The gene calls are TRBV2 and TRBJ1-1, with D perhaps TRBD1 (5 bases). The V end lost 2 bases, the J end lost 3 bases, and 10 bases lay between the germline ends. Germline loops: CDR1 SNHLY, CDR2 FYNNEI. This CDR3 is built from 14 residues. The CDR3 bases are TGTGCCAGCAGTGAATCTGGGGGTCACACTGAAGCTTTCTTT. Its protein is CASSESGGHTEAFF.

This clonotype was seen ten or more times. V is TRBV29-1 and J is TRBJ2-7; 9 bases agree with TRBD1. The germline V gene encodes CDR1 SQVTM and CDR2 ANQGSEA. V lost 4 bases and J lost 3; bases outside the gene matches: 7. The CDR3 spans 14 residues. The CDR3 nucleotides read TGCAGCGTTGGACGACAGGGGGTAAACTACGAGCAGTACTTC. This codes for CSVGRQGVNYEQYF.

The chain employs TRBV18 and TRBJ2-7, with D uncertain. V was pared by 3 bases and J by 6 bases, with 9 bases between. The CDR3 has 12 residues. Germline lookup yields CDR1 KGHSH and CDR2 LQKENI. The CDR3 DNA reads as TGTGCCAGCTCACCGTCTAGGGCCGAGCAGTACTTC. It translates to CASSPSRAEQYF.

The chain is built from TRBV29-1 and TRBJ2-7, with D hard to call. The germline V gene encodes CDR1 SQVTM and CDR2 ANQGSEA. The CDR3 sequence is 11 residues long. V was cut by 0 bases and J by 6 bases, with 6 bases left in between. In DNA, the CDR3 is TGCAGCGTTGAAGAAGCCTGCGAGCAGTACTTC. This codes for CSVEEACEQYF.

This clonotype was recorded at least ten times. The genes are TRBV20-1 and TRBJ2-5, with 14 bases fitting TRBD2. Per the germline V gene, CDR1 is DFQATT and CDR2 is SNEGSKA (reference sequence). V lost 1 base to trimming and J lost 3 bases; unmatched junction nucleotides: 1. The CDR3 totals 15 residues. CDR3 nucleotide sequence: TGCAGTGCTAGAGGACTAGCGGGAGGGGAAGAGACCCAGTACTTC. Residues: CSARGLAGGEETQYF.

This clonotype has just a few counts. The chain recombines TRBV18 with TRBJ1-5; a weak D match, TRBD1 (6 bases). Germline assignment: CDR1 KGHSH and CDR2 LQKENI. Trimming took 3 bases from V and 9 from J, leaving 18 bases between them. The CDR3 covers 15 residues. CDR3 sequence reads: CASSPTGSGSRPQHF. The CDR3 region has the DNA TGTGCCAGCTCACCCACAGGGTCCGGATCTAGGCCCCAGCATTTT.

To note about this clonotype: A much larger clone differs by one base, so this may be a read error. V usage is TRBV14 and J usage is TRBJ1-1; D not resolved. Germline lookup yields CDR1 SGHDN and CDR2 FVKESK. There are 15 residues in the CDR3. CDR3 in amino acids: CASSQAARTNTEACF. The CDR3 nucleotides are TGTGCCAGCAGCCAAGCTGCCAGAACCAACACTGAAGCTTGCTTT.

This clonotype was recorded a few times. The CDR3 ends on some other residue instead of the conserved phenylalanine or tryptophan, so this is likely a read error. The chain joins TRBV3-1 to TRBJ1-1; D remains unclear. This CDR3 is built from 13 residues. V was trimmed by 0 bases and J by 10 bases, leaving 12 bases between them. CDR1 LGHDT and CDR2 YNNKEL come from the germline V gene (reference sequence). CDR3 sequence (DNA): TGTGCCAGCAGCCAAGAAGGCGCATGGGGAGCTTTCCTT. This translates into CASSQEGAWGAFL.

J is TRBJ2-7 and V is TRBV6-1; TRBD2 is a possible D gene (6 bases). The CDR3 spans 13 residues. V was trimmed by 5 bases and J by 10 bases, leaving 18 bases between them. Germline V gene data show CDR1 as MNHNS and CDR2 as SASEGT. CDR3: CASSPRLEGDQYF. The CDR3 DNA sequence: TGTGCCAGCAGTCCCCGCTTGGAGGGCGATCAGTACTTC.

The table lists this clonotype with many counts. The chain is built from TRBV7-8 and TRBJ2-7; 7 bases map to TRBD2. This CDR3 is 13 amino acids long. V was clipped by 1 base and J by 5 bases; unmatched bases: 2. CDR1 SGHVS and CDR2 FQNEAQ come from the germline V gene. CDR3 amino acids: CASSLGGGDEQYF. CDR3 nucleotide sequence: TGTGCCAGCAGCTTAGGCGGGGGTGACGAGCAGTACTTC.

This clonotype was seen ten or more times. The chain employs TRBV24-1 and TRBJ2-6, with 11 bases that match TRBD1. Germline V gene sequence: CDR1 KGHDR, CDR2 SFDVKD. V gave up 3 bases and J gave up 3 bases; unmatched junction bases: 3. The CDR3 loop spans 17 amino acids. The CDR3 protein is CATSDRTGGFGANVLTF. In DNA, the CDR3 is TGTGCCACCAGTGATAGGACAGGGGGCTTTGGGGCCAACGTCCTGACTTTC.

The table lists this clonotype with many counts. The genes are TRBV11-2 and TRBJ1-6; D is undetermined. The CDR3 loop spans 14 amino acids. Per the germline V gene, CDR1 is SGHAT and CDR2 is FQNNGV. Trimming left V 2 bases short and J 7 bases short, with 9 bases between. As DNA, the CDR3 is TGTGCCAGCAGCTTATTGTGGCAGAATTCACCCCTCCACTTT. It specifies CASSLLWQNSPLHF.

For this clonotype: A read error is possible here, since a much larger clone lies one base away. The V gene is TRBV11-1, the J gene TRBJ2-7, with 7 bases aligning to TRBD1. The trim removed 5 bases at V and 1 base at J, leaving 8 bases unmatched. This CDR3 has 15 residues. CDR1 is SGHAT and CDR2 is FQDESV in the germline V gene (reference sequence). The CDR3 is CASSVPRGQSYEQYF. In DNA form, the CDR3 reads TGTGCCAGCAGCGTCCCCCGGGGACAGTCCTACGAGCAGTACTTC.

This clonotype occurred many times. The rearrangement uses TRBV18 and TRBJ2-7; D perhaps matches TRBD2 (5 bases). This CDR3 is 14 amino acids long. Trimming pared 3 bases from V and 2 bases from J, leaving 11 bases between. CDR1 is KGHSH, CDR2 LQKENI, per germline. CDR3 residues: CASSPDRDPYEQYF. The CDR3 bases are TGTGCCAGCTCACCCGACCGGGATCCCTACGAGCAGTACTTC.

The chain couples TRBV2 to TRBJ2-4; 10 bases match TRBD1. Germline CDR1 is SNHLY and CDR2 is FYNNEI. The CDR3 sequence is 15 residues long. V dropped 8 bases and J dropped 5; count of bases not matched to a gene: 9. CDR3: CASGSTGGFENIQYF. The CDR3 nucleotides read TGTGCCAGCGGATCGACAGGGGGCTTCGAAAACATTCAGTACTTC.

The CDR3 sequence: CASSLATVSGDETQYF. CDR3 nucleotide sequence: TGTGCCAGCAGTTTAGCAACCGTTAGCGGTGATGAGACCCAGTACTTC. J is TRBJ2-5 and V is TRBV12-3 or TRBV12-4, with a tentative D call TRBD2 (6 bases). The CDR3 is made up of 16 amino acids. Trimming shortened V by 0 bases and J by 5 bases, and 16 bases separated the two germline ends.

There are a few counts of this clonotype. The chain is built from TRBV18 and TRBJ1-2; possibly TRBD1 for D (6 bases). Germline lookup yields CDR1 KGHSH and CDR2 LQKENI. V gave up 5 bases and J gave up 4 bases, with 17 bases separating them. The CDR3 spans 15 residues. The CDR3 DNA is TGTGCCAGCTCATTGACAAGGGACACACGCTATGGCTACACCTTC. Encoded protein: CASSLTRDTRYGYTF.

The V gene is TRBV12-3 or TRBV12-4, the J gene TRBJ1-1; tentative D call: TRBD1 (5 bases). The CDR3 totals 14 residues. Between the trimmed V and J ends, which lost 3 bases and 4 bases, there was a span of 12 bases. The CDR3 nucleotides are TGTGCCAGCAGTTTTGGCAGGGCGGTCACTGAAGCTTTCTTT. It yields the protein CASSFGRAVTEAFF.

The sample holds many counts of this clonotype. The V gene is TRBV2, the J gene TRBJ2-5; D is unclear. The CDR3 loop spans 14 amino acids. Deletions cut 6 bases from V and 3 bases from J, with 14 bases between. Per germline, CDR1 SNHLY and CDR2 FYNNEI. CDR3 protein: CASRKESYEETQYF. The CDR3 DNA follows: TGTGCCAGCAGGAAAGAAAGTTACGAAGAGACCCAGTACTTC.

In this sample, this clonotype turned up many times. The chain recombines TRBV28 with TRBJ1-2, with a tentative D call TRBD1 (6 bases). CDR3 length: 15 amino acids. The germline V and J ends were trimmed by 5 bases and 3 bases, with 16 bases remaining between them. In germline, CDR1 is MDHEN, CDR2 SYDVKM. The CDR3 DNA reads as TGTGCCAGCAGTAAAACCAGGGGAACCGACTATGGCTACACCTTC. This translates into CASSKTRGTDYGYTF.

This clonotype was seen repeatedly, ten times or more. The chain recombines TRBV5-1 with TRBJ1-1; D ambiguous. V lost 2 bases, J lost 0 bases, and 8 bases lay in between. This CDR3 region has 14 residues. Per germline, CDR1 SGHRS and CDR2 YFSETQ. CDR3 amino acids: CASSLQTMNTEAFF. The CDR3 coding sequence is TGCGCCAGCAGCTTACAGACCATGAACACTGAAGCTTTCTTT.

This clonotype occurred many times. This chain links TRBV2 with TRBJ2-7; D perhaps matches TRBD2 (6 bases). This CDR3 is 14 amino acids long. V was cut by 6 bases and J by 2 bases, with 14 bases left in between. CDR1 is SNHLY and CDR2 is FYNNEI in the germline V gene. In DNA form, the CDR3 reads TGTGCCAGCAGGCTCGACTGGGGGGCCTACGAGCAGTACTTC. Its translation is CASRLDWGAYEQYF.

At least ten counts were recorded for this clonotype. The chain couples TRBV20-1 to TRBJ2-2; 9 nucleotides line up with TRBD1. The V gene's germline CDR1 is DFQATT and CDR2 SNEGSKA (reference sequence). Unmatched junction bases numbered 2, after V lost 2 bases and J lost 4 bases. The CDR3 extends over 14 amino acids. CDR3 loop: CSARPGQGTGELFF. The CDR3, as DNA: TGCAGTGCTAGACCGGGACAGGGCACCGGGGAGCTGTTTTTT.